These 21 T cell receptor beta chains were sequenced from one sample in a study of blood T cell repertoires in COVID-19. Profiling relied on immunoSEQ multiplex PCR, and the TCRdb table lists in-frame clones only, not all of them. The sample consists of 110,000 to 150,000 clones, more than 65% of them appearing once. Specimen: peripheral blood. The source is a man between 60 and 70 years old with acute or convalescent COVID-19.

The rearrangement links TRBV7-3 to TRBJ2-1, with 9 bases that match TRBD1. The CDR3 spans 14 residues. V trimming: 5 bases; J trimming: 8 bases; junction bases outside the gene matches: 7. Germline V CDR1 and CDR2: SGHTA, FQGTGA. The CDR3 spells CASSATGGGDEQFF. CDR3 in DNA: TGTGCCAGCAGCGCCACAGGGGGCGGCGATGAGCAGTTCTTC.

This chain links TRBV24-1 with TRBJ2-3, with 8 bases that match TRBD1. V trimming: 6 bases; J trimming: 8 bases; junction bases outside the gene matches: 6. The CDR3 totals 13 residues. The germline CDR1 and CDR2 sequences are KGHDR and SFDVKD. Written as DNA, the CDR3 is TGTGCCACCAGTTCCAGGGGGCGGGGTACGCAGTATTTT. It yields the protein CATSSRGRGTQYF.

This clone was recorded a few times. The chain joins TRBV2 to TRBJ2-5; D not certain. Germline CDR1 reads SNHLY; CDR2 reads FYNNEI. V dropped 6 bases and J dropped 5 bases, with 16 bases sitting between them. The length of the CDR3 is 14 residues. The CDR3 spells CASSRGSDWETQYF. CDR3 bases: TGTGCCAGCAGCCGCGGCTCCGATTGGGAGACCCAGTACTTC.

This chain uses TRBV29-1 with TRBJ2-1; D may be TRBD1 (6 bases). The CDR3 is 13 amino acids. Per the germline V gene, CDR1 is SQVTM and CDR2 is ANQGSEA. Trimming stripped 7 bases from V and 7 bases from J, with 17 bases between. The CDR3 loop reads CSARLQGNNEQFF. CDR3 coding DNA: TGCAGCGCCAGATTACAGGGAAATAATGAGCAGTTCTTC.

The chain employs TRBV7-8 and TRBJ1-5, with D perhaps matching TRBD1 (6 bases). Germline-derived CDR1 and CDR2 are SGHVS and FQNEAQ. Trimming pared 2 bases from V and 4 bases from J, leaving 18 bases between. The CDR3 has 17 residues. The DNA for the CDR3 is TGTGCCAGCAGCTTAACCCTCGGGAGGGGGTCTAATCAGCCCCAGCATTTT. Protein product: CASSLTLGRGSNQPQHF.

The chain couples TRBV18 to TRBJ2-7; D perhaps matches TRBD1 (6 bases). The CDR3 runs 13 residues. Germline loops: CDR1 KGHSH, CDR2 LQKENI. Trimming took 5 bases from V and 5 from J, leaving 13 bases between them. The CDR3 sequence: CASSSEQGNEQYF. The DNA for the CDR3 is TGTGCCAGCTCATCAGAACAGGGCAACGAGCAGTACTTC.

The rearrangement joins TRBV9 to TRBJ2-3; 11 nucleotides align to TRBD2. From germline, CDR1 is SGDLS and CDR2 YYNGEE. The CDR3 spans 15 residues. After removal of 4 bases from V and 3 bases from J, the junction contained 4 bases not matched to a gene. In DNA form, the CDR3 reads TGTGCCAGCAGCCCAACTAGCGGGAGTACAGATACGCAGTATTTT. It is translated as CASSPTSGSTDTQYF.

The chain links TRBV1 to TRBJ2-7; the table's D call, TRBD1, was not checked against the DNA. TRBV1 is given as a pseudogene. This CDR3 has 18 amino acids. In nucleotides, the CDR3 is TGCACCAGCAGCCAAGACCGACAGCTCCACGAAGGAACCTACGAGCAGTACTTC. Translated: CTSSQDRQLHEGTYEQYF.

The chain carries TRBV11-2 and TRBJ2-6, with 8 nucleotides matching TRBD1. V lost 0 bases and J lost 2; bases outside the gene matches: 12. CDR1 and CDR2 from the germline V gene are SGHAT and FQNNGV. The CDR3 runs 20 residues. As DNA, the CDR3 is TGTGCCAGCAGCTTAGATTGGGTCAGGGGGCCTGTAGCTGGGGCCAACGTCCTGACTTTC. It encodes CASSLDWVRGPVAGANVLTF.

The chain joins TRBV19 to TRBJ2-7; D might be TRBD1 (5 bases). This CDR3 has 17 residues. From germline, CDR1 is LNHDA and CDR2 SQIVND (reference sequence). Trimming removed 5 bases from V and 0 bases from J, with 20 bases in between. CDR3 sequence: CASSPRAGIGNSYEQYF. In DNA, the CDR3 is TGTGCCAGTAGTCCCCGAGCAGGGATCGGTAACTCCTACGAGCAGTACTTC. The variable domain in full, completed from reference TRBV19 and TRBJ2-7, reads DGGITQSPKYLFRKEGQNVTLSCEQNLNHDAMYWYRQDPGQGLRLIYYSQIVNDFQKGDIAEGYSVSREKKESFPLTVTSAQKNPTAFYLCASSPRAGIGNSYEQYFGPGTRLTVT.

The CDR3 spells CASSSRKPQHF. The CDR3, as DNA: TGTGCCAGCAGTTCCAGGAAGCCCCAGCATTTT. The rearrangement joins TRBV28 to TRBJ1-5; the D is unclear. The CDR3 is 11 amino acids. Trimming cost V 4 bases and J 8 bases, with 6 bases left between them. Germline values: CDR1 MDHEN, CDR2 SYDVKM. The variable domain in full, completed from reference TRBV28 and TRBJ1-5, reads DVKVTQSSRYLVKRTGEKVFLECVQDMDHENMFWYRQDPGLGLRLIYFSYDVKMKEKGDIPEGYSVSREKKERFSLILESASTNQTSMYLCASSSRKPQHFGDGTRLSIL.

J is TRBJ2-1 and V is TRBV11-3; 7 nucleotides line up with TRBD2. Germline loops: CDR1 SGHNT, CDR2 YENEEA. The CDR3 runs 15 residues. With V trimmed by 3 bases and J by 2 bases, 4 bases remained unmatched. This chain's CDR3 is CASSLWGGTYNEQFF. DNA for the CDR3: TGTGCCAGCAGCTTGTGGGGGGGAACCTACAATGAGCAGTTCTTC.

This chain joins TRBV2 and TRBJ2-1; unclear D gene. Trimming shortened V by 3 bases and J by 0 bases, and 9 bases separated the two germline ends. Germline V CDR1 and CDR2: SNHLY, FYNNEI. This CDR3 spans 15 amino acids. This CDR3 is CASSDWRSSYNEQFF. The CDR3 coding sequence is TGTGCCAGCAGTGATTGGCGGAGCTCCTACAATGAGCAGTTCTTC.

The chain is built from TRBV5-4 and TRBJ1-2; possibly TRBD1 for D (6 bases). V lost 0 bases, J lost 8 bases, and 11 bases lay in between. Germline V lookup: CDR1 SGHNT, CDR2 YYREEE (reference sequence). The length of the CDR3 is 13 residues. CDR3 nucleotides: TGTGCCAGCAGCTTGGATCTTCAGGGGGGCTACACCTTC. It encodes CASSLDLQGGYTF.

This chain joins TRBV6-2 or TRBV6-3 and TRBJ2-4, with 12 bases that match TRBD2. V was pared by 4 bases and J by 6 bases, with 7 bases of the junction left unmatched. The germline gives CDR1 MNHEY, CDR2 SVGEGT. The length of the CDR3 is 16 residues. The CDR3 sequence is CASSSPGLAGPNIQYF. CDR3 sequence (DNA): TGTGCCAGCAGTTCCCCCGGACTAGCGGGGCCAAACATTCAGTACTTC.

The gene calls are TRBV19 and TRBJ2-3, with D possibly TRBD2 on 6 matching bases. The V end lost 6 bases, the J end lost 3 bases, and 16 bases lay between the germline ends. Germline V lookup: CDR1 LNHDA, CDR2 SQIVND (reference sequence). This CDR3 contains 15 residues. The DNA of the CDR3 is TGTGCCAGTAGCATGGGGGGATATAGGACAGATACGCAGTATTTT. It encodes CASSMGGYRTDTQYF.

This clone was recorded once. V gene TRBV7-8 combines with J gene TRBJ2-3; maybe TRBD2 (6 bases). The CDR3 covers 12 residues. The V and J ends lost 5 bases and 6 bases respectively, with 9 bases between them. CDR1 and CDR2 (germline): SGHVS, FQNEAQ. The CDR3 region has the DNA TGTGCCAGCAGCCCCCTAGCGGATACGCAGTATTTT. Translation: CASSPLADTQYF.

V usage is TRBV24-1 and J usage is TRBJ2-1; TRBD2 agrees at 9 bases. Germline V CDR1 and CDR2: KGHDR, SFDVKD. This CDR3 contains 15 residues. V lost 4 bases and J lost 3; bases outside the gene matches: 3. The CDR3, as DNA: TGTGCCACCAGTGACCCAGCGGGGGGCTACAATGAGCAGTTCTTC. This codes for CATSDPAGGYNEQFF.

The chain is built from TRBV5-1 and TRBJ2-5; TRBD2 matches 7 bases. V was pared by 4 bases and J by 3 bases, with 12 bases of the junction left unmatched. CDR3 length: 16 amino acids. Germline V lookup: CDR1 SGHRS, CDR2 YFSETQ. CDR3 loop: CASSLADRGGEETQYF. In DNA, the CDR3 is TGCGCCAGCAGCCTAGCGGATAGGGGAGGGGAAGAGACCCAGTACTTC.

The chain joins TRBV19 to TRBJ2-3; perhaps TRBD1 as D (6 bases). CDR1 and CDR2 from the germline V gene are LNHDA and SQIVND (reference sequence). The V end was cut by 5 bases, the J end by 6 bases, with 18 bases between. The CDR3 is 15 amino acids. The CDR3: CASSGGQLPVDTQYF. CDR3 sequence (DNA): TGTGCCAGTAGTGGCGGACAGCTCCCGGTTGATACGCAGTATTTT.

V is TRBV9 and J is TRBJ2-5; TRBD2 matches 12 bases. CDR3 length: 18 residues. V was pared by 0 bases and J by 2 bases, with 8 bases of the junction left unmatched. Germline CDR1 SGDLS, CDR2 YYNGEE. This CDR3 is CASSVEALAGGIQETQYF. CDR3 sequence (DNA): TGTGCCAGCAGCGTAGAGGCCCTAGCGGGAGGGATACAAGAGACCCAGTACTTC.